This T cell receptor beta chain appears in the sequencing data of a study of T cell responses to AZD1222 COVID-19 vaccine (dated by TCRdb to 2020 to 2023). With regard to the full study: TCR sequencing was performed for fewer than 250 trial participants, of whom some 200 were given two doses of AZD1222 and some 26 were given two doses of MenACWY control vaccine. Trial participants were enrolled into age subgroups of 18-55, 56-69 and 70-plus years, which contained 148, 28 and 57 TCR-sequenced participants, respectively.

This clone was seen once. The clone's antigen remains unknown. There are no base qualities to consult, and no much larger clone falls within one base. The study at large found these results: Participants were mostly white British, with more females than males. The authors suggested clonal diversity may have been underestimated. After two AZD1222 doses, both the breadth and the depth of spike-specific TCRs were significantly higher than at day 0 and than in MenACWY recipients. The vaccine-associated CD4 TCRs covered the entire spike protein, and the dominant responses fell in regions 160-218 and 743-854. Conclusions about previously exposed vaccinees are limited because only a handful of AZD1222 recipients were SARS-CoV-2 seropositive at baseline. Reportedly, almost half of the unique spike-specific TCRs recognized epitopes lying outside the regions that are mutated in the B.1.351 and B.1.1.7 variants. Because no day 14 peak-response samples were available, the repertoires could be characterized only after the peak T cell response. In the small 56-69-year group, the increase in depth fell short of significance, most likely because of low power.

The CDR3 regions of human TCRbeta chains were analyzed by immunosequencing. From the authors' description of their analysis: Repertoire TCRs were checked for matches against a reference library of SARS-CoV-2-specific TCRs that had been generated using the MIRA antigen-specificity platform. Breadth was defined as the fraction of unique TCRs that were SARS-CoV-2-associated. Depth was defined as the fraction of total T cells that were SARS-CoV-2-associated. Each spike-specific TCR was assigned to its reactive spike region and to a CD4 or CD8 class using the MIRA data. Log10-transformed breadth and depth values were compared by one-way ANOVA with Sidak's multiple comparisons tests. In TCRdb, the immuneACCESS table is reduced to in-frame sequences with V and J assigned. These tables do not hold every clone; where another copy was compared, an unresolved V gene accounts for under half, and the others remain unexplained. The V and J calls and clone size were taken over from that table, and D and trimming were inferred from the DNA. This sample has about 75,000 clones in its table, and around 88% of those were observed once. The ten biggest clones cover over 8% of the sample.

The time point label, read with the paper, signifies: about 28 days (+/-7) after the second vaccine dose. The treatment or condition label, read with the paper, signifies: meningococcal conjugate vaccine given as trial control. Vaccinee samples were obtained from the UK trials COV001 and COV002, which included a single-blind randomized controlled phase 2/3 trial of AZD1222 (ChAdOx1 nCoV-19) in healthy adults. Trial participant PBMC samples were collected at day 0 and day 28 after the second dose for TCRbeta chain sequencing. This TCR was sampled from an adult who received the MenACWY meningococcal vaccine as a control. Sequencing was performed on peripheral blood, taken 28 days after the second dose of the MenACWY control vaccine.

The nucleotide sequence reads as follows: TGTGCCAGCAGTGAATGGGGCCCCAGGGTTTCACCCCTCCACTTT. This is translated as CASSEWGPRVSPLHF. The sequence joins TRBV25-1 to TRBJ1-6, with TRBD1 perhaps the D gene, on 5 matching bases. The CDR3 measures 15 amino acids from cysteine to phenylalanine. The CDR3 DNA has 45 bases and is translated from base 1. The V and J ends are trimmed by 1 base and 9 bases, leaving 13 bases between them. The germline V gene sets CDR1 to MGHDK and CDR2 to SYGVNS.